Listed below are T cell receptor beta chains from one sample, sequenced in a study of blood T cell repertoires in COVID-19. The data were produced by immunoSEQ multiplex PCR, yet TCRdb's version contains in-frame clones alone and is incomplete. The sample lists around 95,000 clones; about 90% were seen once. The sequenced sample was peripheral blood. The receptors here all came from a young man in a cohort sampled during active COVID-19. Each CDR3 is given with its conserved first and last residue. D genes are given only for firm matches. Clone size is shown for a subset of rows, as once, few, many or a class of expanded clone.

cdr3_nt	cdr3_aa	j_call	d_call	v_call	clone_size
TGTGCCAGCAGTGGACTAGCGGGGTCTAGCACAGATACGCAGTATTTT	CASSGLAGSSTDTQYF	TRBJ2-3	TRBD2	TRBV6-1	-
TGTGCCAGCAGATCGGACTGGTACACCGGGGAGCTGTTTTTT	CASRSDWYTGELFF	TRBJ2-2	-	TRBV6-5	once
TGCGCCAGCAGCTTGGACAGGGGAGGATACGAGCAGTACTTC	CASSLDRGGYEQYF	TRBJ2-7	-	TRBV5-1	-
TGTGCCAGCAGCTCTCCCGGGACAGAAGGTAGTGGTGAAAAACTGTTTTTT	CASSSPGTEGSGEKLFF	TRBJ1-4	TRBD1	TRBV5-4	-
TGCGCCAGCAGCTTGTCCGGTATGAACACTGAAGCTTTCTTT	CASSLSGMNTEAFF	TRBJ1-1	-	TRBV5-1	-
TGTGCCAGCACCCTGGGGCAGGCTAATGAAAAACTGTTTTTT	CASTLGQANEKLFF	TRBJ1-4	-	TRBV6-5	-
TGTGCCAGCAGCAATCGACAGGGAGACCTACTTAAAGCTTTCTTT	CASSNRQGDLLKAFF	TRBJ1-1	TRBD1	TRBV5-4	once
TGTGCCAGCAGCTTGGACGGTGACGAGCAGTACTTC	CASSLDGDEQYF	TRBJ2-7	-	TRBV5-4	-
TGTGCCAGCAGCCAACAAGTACTCACAGATACGCAGTATTTT	CASSQQVLTDTQYF	TRBJ2-3	-	TRBV3-1/TRBV3-2	-
TGTGCCAGCAGCCGCGGGGCATCCACCACTCCGACTGGAAACACCATATATTTT	CASSRGASTTPTGNTIYF	TRBJ1-3	-	TRBV3-1/TRBV3-2	few
TGTGCCAGTAGTATTGGCTATGACAGGACAACCTACGAGCAGTACTTC	CASSIGYDRTTYEQYF	TRBJ2-7	-	TRBV19	-
TGTGCCAGCAGTTACGGGCAGGCCTCGACCGGGGAGCTGTTTTTT	CASSYGQASTGELFF	TRBJ2-2	-	TRBV6-5	-
TGTGCCAGCATGTCCTTGGCTGGCTACACCTTC	CASMSLAGYTF	TRBJ1-2	-	TRBV6-5	-
TGTGCCAGCTCACCACCGAATGAGGGGGCGCTGGGTGGCTACACCTTC	CASSPPNEGALGGYTF	TRBJ1-2	TRBD1	TRBV18	-
TGTGCCAGCAGCGTCACCCCGACGGGTAACTATGGCTACACCTTC	CASSVTPTGNYGYTF	TRBJ1-2	-	TRBV3-1/TRBV3-2	-
TGTGCCAGCAGGGGGGGGTATGGCGGGGAGCTGTTTTTT	CASRGGYGGELFF	TRBJ2-2	TRBD2	TRBV28	-
TGTGCCAGCAGTTTACGAGTGGGGGCCTACACCTTC	CASSLRVGAYTF	TRBJ1-2	-	TRBV28	-
TGTGCCAGCTCAGCGACAGATTCCTACAACACTGAAGCTTTCTTT	CASSATDSYNTEAFF	TRBJ1-1	-	TRBV18	-
TGTGCCTGGAGTGTACAGGGTTATCATCCCCAGCATTTT	CAWSVQGYHPQHF	TRBJ1-5	-	TRBV30	few
TGTGCCAGCAGCCCAACAGGGATTAACACTGAAGCTTTCTTT	CASSPTGINTEAFF	TRBJ1-1	-	TRBV7-9	-
TGTGCCAGCAGTTTACGGGGACAGGGCAATTCACCCCTCCACTTT	CASSLRGQGNSPLHF	TRBJ1-6	TRBD1	TRBV28	-
TGTGCCAGCAGCTCGGGAACTGAAGCTTTCTTT	CASSSGTEAFF	TRBJ1-1	-	TRBV3-1/TRBV3-2	-
TGTGCCAGCAGCTTTACTAGCACCAAAAACATTCAGTACTTC	CASSFTSTKNIQYF	TRBJ2-4	-	TRBV7-2	once
TGTGCCAGCAGTGACTCTAATCGGGAAACCGGGGAGCTGTTTTTT	CASSDSNRETGELFF	TRBJ2-2	-	TRBV6-4	-
TGCGCCAGCATCCCGGGACAGGGGGGCACAGATACGCAGTATTTT	CASIPGQGGTDTQYF	TRBJ2-3	TRBD1	TRBV5-1	-
TGTGCCAGCAGCTCCATCCAGGGATTTTGGGGCTACACCTTC	CASSSIQGFWGYTF	TRBJ1-2	-	TRBV11-2	-
TGTGCCAGCTCCCCCACGGGGGTCCCTGGAAACACCATATATTTT	CASSPTGVPGNTIYF	TRBJ1-3	-	TRBV18	-
TGTGCCAGCAGCTTAGCGACAGGGGGCTCCTACGAGCAGTACTTC	CASSLATGGSYEQYF	TRBJ2-7	TRBD1	TRBV7-2	-